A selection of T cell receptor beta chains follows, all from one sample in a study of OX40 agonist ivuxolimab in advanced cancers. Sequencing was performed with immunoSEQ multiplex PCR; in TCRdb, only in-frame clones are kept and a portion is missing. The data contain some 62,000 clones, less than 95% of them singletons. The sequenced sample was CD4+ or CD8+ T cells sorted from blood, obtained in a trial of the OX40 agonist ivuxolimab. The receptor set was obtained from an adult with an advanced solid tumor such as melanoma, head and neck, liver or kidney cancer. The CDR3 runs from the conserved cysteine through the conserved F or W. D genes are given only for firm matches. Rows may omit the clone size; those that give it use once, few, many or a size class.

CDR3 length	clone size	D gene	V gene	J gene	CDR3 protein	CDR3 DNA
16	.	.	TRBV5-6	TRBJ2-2	CASSLAAGPSTGELFF	TGTGCCAGCAGCTTGGCGGCGGGCCCGAGCACCGGGGAGCTGTTTTTT
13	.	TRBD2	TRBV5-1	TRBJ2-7	CASSRTSGNEQYF	TGCGCCAGCAGCCGGACTAGCGGGAACGAGCAGTACTTC
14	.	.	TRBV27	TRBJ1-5	CASSFGSSNQPQHF	TGTGCCAGCAGTTTTGGTAGCAGCAATCAGCCCCAGCATTTT
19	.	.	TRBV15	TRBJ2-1	CATSSGVSAAGVGYNEQFF	TGTGCCACCAGCAGTGGGGTCTCCGCCGCCGGGGTTGGCTACAATGAGCAGTTCTTC
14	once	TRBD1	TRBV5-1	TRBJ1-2	CASSFGQGGGGYTF	TGCGCCAGCAGCTTCGGACAGGGGGGAGGTGGCTACACCTTC
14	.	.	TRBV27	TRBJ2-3	CASSWGLGTDTQYF	TGTGCCAGCAGTTGGGGGCTGGGCACAGATACGCAGTATTTT
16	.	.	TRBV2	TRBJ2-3	CASSEGVRTSTDTQYF	TGTGCCAGCAGTGAAGGTGTAAGGACGAGCACAGATACGCAGTATTTT
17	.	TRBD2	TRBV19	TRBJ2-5	CASSISGTSGSQETQYF	TGTGCCAGTAGTATCTCTGGGACTAGCGGGAGCCAAGAGACCCAGTACTTC
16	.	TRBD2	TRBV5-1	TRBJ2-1	CASSLEASGPYNEQFF	TGCGCCAGCAGCTTGGAGGCTAGCGGGCCCTACAATGAGCAGTTCTTC
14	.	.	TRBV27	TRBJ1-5	CASRVGVVNQPQHF	TGTGCCAGCAGAGTCGGGGTGGTCAATCAGCCCCAGCATTTT
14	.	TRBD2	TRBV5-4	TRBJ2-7	CASSPTSGLYEQYF	TGTGCCAGCAGCCCGACTAGCGGTCTTTACGAGCAGTACTTC
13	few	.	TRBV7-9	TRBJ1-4	CASSPPLEEKLFF	TGTGCCAGCAGCCCCCCCCTCGAGGAAAAACTGTTTTTT
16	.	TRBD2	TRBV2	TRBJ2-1	CASSESAGAPYNEQFF	TGTGCCAGCAGTGAATCGGCGGGAGCACCCTACAATGAGCAGTTCTTC
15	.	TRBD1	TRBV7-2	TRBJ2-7	CASSRGTGVSYEQYF	TGTGCCAGCAGCCGAGGGACAGGGGTTTCCTACGAGCAGTACTTC
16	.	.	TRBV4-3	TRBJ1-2	CASSQETDPAVYGYTF	TGCGCCAGCAGCCAAGAGACAGACCCTGCGGTCTATGGCTACACCTTC
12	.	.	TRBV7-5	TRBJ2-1	CASSPAVNEQFF	TGTGCCAGCAGCCCCGCGGTAAACGAGCAGTTCTTC
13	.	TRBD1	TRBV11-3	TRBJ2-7	CASTRTGGYEQYF	TGTGCCAGCACCCGGACAGGCGGCTACGAGCAGTACTTC
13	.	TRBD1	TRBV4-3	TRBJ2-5	CASSRDREETQYF	TGCGCCAGCAGCCGAGACAGGGAAGAGACCCAGTACTTC
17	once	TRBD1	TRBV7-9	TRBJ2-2	CASSFPNRGPNTGELFF	TGTGCCAGCAGCTTTCCTAACAGGGGACCGAACACCGGGGAGCTGTTTTTT
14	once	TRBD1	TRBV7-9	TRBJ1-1	CASRGQGVYTEAFF	TGTGCCAGCCGGGGACAGGGAGTTTACACTGAAGCTTTCTTT
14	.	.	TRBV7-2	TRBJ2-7	CASSLEQGKYEQYF	TGTGCCAGCAGCTTAGAACAGGGAAAGTACGAGCAGTACTTC
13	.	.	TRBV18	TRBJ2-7	CASSRDNLYEQYF	TGTGCCAGCTCCCGGGACAACCTCTACGAGCAGTACTTC
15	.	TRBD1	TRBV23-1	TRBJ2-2	CASSQGQIDTGELFF	TGCGCCAGCAGTCAGGGACAGATTGACACCGGGGAGCTGTTTTTT
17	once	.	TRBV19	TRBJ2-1	CASSTRTALVPDNEQFF	TGTGCCAGTAGTACTCGGACAGCGTTGGTACCTGACAATGAGCAGTTCTTC
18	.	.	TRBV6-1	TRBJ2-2	CASSEVVGGGTGTGELFF	TGTGCCAGCAGTGAAGTAGTGGGTGGCGGGACGGGCACCGGGGAGCTGTTTTTT
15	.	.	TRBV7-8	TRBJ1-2	CASSLGAGPPYGYTF	TGTGCCAGCAGCTTAGGGGCTGGGCCGCCCTATGGCTACACCTTC
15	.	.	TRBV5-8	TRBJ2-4	CASSLQGKAKNIQYF	TGTGCCAGCAGCCTCCAAGGAAAAGCCAAAAACATTCAGTACTTC
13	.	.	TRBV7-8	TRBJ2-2	CASRSSGTGELFF	TGTGCCAGCAGGTCCTCAGGGACCGGGGAGCTGTTTTTT
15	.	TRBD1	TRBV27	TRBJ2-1	CASSPRQGTDNEQFF	TGTGCCAGCAGTCCCCGACAGGGGACGGACAATGAGCAGTTCTTC
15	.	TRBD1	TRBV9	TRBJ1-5	CASSVAGQDGQPQHF	TGTGCCAGCAGCGTAGCGGGACAGGACGGGCAGCCCCAGCATTTT
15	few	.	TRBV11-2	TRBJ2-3	CASSLAARDTDTQYF	TGTGCCAGCAGCTTAGCCGCCAGGGACACAGATACGCAGTATTTT
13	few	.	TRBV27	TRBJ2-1	CASSYWGYNEQFF	TGTGCCAGCAGTTATTGGGGATACAATGAGCAGTTCTTC
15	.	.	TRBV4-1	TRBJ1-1	CASSQAKGMNTEAFF	TGCGCCAGCAGCCAAGCGAAAGGGATGAACACTGAAGCTTTCTTT
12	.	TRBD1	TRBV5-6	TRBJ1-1	CASSAIQGKAFF	TGTGCCAGCAGCGCCATACAGGGGAAAGCTTTCTTT
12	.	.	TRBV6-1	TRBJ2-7	CASSSWFYEQYF	TGTGCCAGCAGTTCCTGGTTCTACGAGCAGTACTTC
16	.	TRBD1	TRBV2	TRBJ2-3	CASSESTGGSTDTQYF	TGTGCCAGCAGTGAATCGACAGGGGGTTCCACAGATACGCAGTATTTT
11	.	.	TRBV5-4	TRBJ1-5	CGLPGGQPQHF	TGCGGGCTCCCCGGGGGTCAGCCCCAGCATTTT
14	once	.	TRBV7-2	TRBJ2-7	CASSSRDGSYEQYF	TGTGCCAGCAGCTCAAGAGACGGAAGCTACGAGCAGTACTTC
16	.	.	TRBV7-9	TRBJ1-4	CASSIGPGARNEKLFF	TGTGCCAGCAGCATAGGACCAGGAGCAAGAAATGAAAAACTGTTTTTT
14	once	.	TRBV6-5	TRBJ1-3	CASRTGISGNTIYF	TGTGCGAGCCGTACGGGAATCTCTGGAAACACCATATATTTT
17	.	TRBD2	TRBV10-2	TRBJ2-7	CASSDWKREGLPYEQYF	TGCGCCAGCAGTGATTGGAAGCGGGAGGGCCTCCCCTACGAGCAGTACTTC
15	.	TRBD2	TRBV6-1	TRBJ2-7	CASSERRDYIYEQYF	TGTGCCAGCAGTGAACGGCGGGACTACATTTACGAGCAGTACTTC
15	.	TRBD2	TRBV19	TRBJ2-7	CASSIRTSGSLEQYF	TGTGCCAGTAGTATCCGGACTAGCGGGAGTTTAGAGCAGTACTTC
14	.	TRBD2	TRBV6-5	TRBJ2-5	CASTSGSQQETQYF	TGTGCCAGCACTAGCGGGTCCCAACAAGAGACCCAGTACTTC
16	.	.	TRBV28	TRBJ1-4	CASSFRAEGTNEKLFF	TGTGCCAGCAGTTTTCGGGCCGAGGGAACTAATGAAAAACTGTTTTTT
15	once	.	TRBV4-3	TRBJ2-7	CASSQEVASPYEQYF	TGCGCCAGCAGCCAAGAAGTGGCAAGCCCCTACGAGCAGTACTTC